This paragraph covers one T cell receptor beta chain sequence. Only in-frame clones appear in the TCRdb table, and some are missing; sequencing was by immunoSEQ multiplex PCR. The repertoire includes 77,000 or so clones, more than 80% of them detected once, and 5.1% sits in the top ten. The V end was cut by 6 bases, the J end by 8 bases, with 15 bases between. The CDR3 extends over 13 amino acids. CDR1 MNHEY and CDR2 SVGEGT come from the germline V gene. This sample is part of a study of blood T cell repertoires in COVID-19. Study-wide background: Spain, Italy and the United States supplied samples that represented acute and convalescent COVID-19.

The genes are TRBV6-2 or TRBV6-3 and TRBJ2-3, with no clear D. Sequencing input: peripheral blood. The source of this sequence is a man older than 75 with acute or convalescent COVID-19. The DNA of the CDR3 is TGTGCCAGCAGCTTCCCTCCTAGAGGTACGCAGTATTTT. This translates into CASSFPPRGTQYF.